Included here is one T cell receptor beta chain sequence, with context. What it binds is not known. TCR cDNA, made by 5'RACE template switching, carried an added universal primer site and UMIs. TCRdb re-derived calls from the 5' RACE reads in MiXCR, one entry per CDR3 protein. The sample has about 340,000 distinct CDR3 sequences, roughly 9.4% seen once. The data are from a study of T cells after yellow fever vaccination. The wider study: SMART-Seq v4 Ultra Low Input prepared libraries from low-cell fractions. General study points: Post-booster repertoires again held most primary-vaccination clones (roughly 96% CD4, roughly 88% CD8). Of the clonotypes, a small share occurred in both CD4 and CD8 compartments.

Germline V lookup: CDR1 MNHEY, CDR2 SVGEGT. CDR3 length: 15 residues. Trimming removed 2 bases at V and 1 base at J, with 11 bases between. V and J are TRBV6-2 or TRBV6-3 and TRBJ2-5; TRBD1 might be the D (6 bases). The material sequenced was PBMCs, taken on the day of the first yellow fever vaccination. The source is a man aged 18-30 years who received the YFV17D yellow fever vaccine. This CDR3 reads CASSYGGRIQETQYF. The CDR3 bases are TGTGCCAGCAGTTACGGGGGCCGGATCCAAGAGACCCAGTACTTC.